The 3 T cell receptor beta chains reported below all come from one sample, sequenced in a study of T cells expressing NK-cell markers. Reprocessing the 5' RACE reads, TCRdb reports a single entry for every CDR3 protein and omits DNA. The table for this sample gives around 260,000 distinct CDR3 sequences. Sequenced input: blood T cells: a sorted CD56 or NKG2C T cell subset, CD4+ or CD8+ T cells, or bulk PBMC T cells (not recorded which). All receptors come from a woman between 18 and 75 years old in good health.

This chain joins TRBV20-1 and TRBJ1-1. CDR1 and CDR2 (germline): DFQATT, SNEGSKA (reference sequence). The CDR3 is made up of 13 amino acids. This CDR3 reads CSARGRLNTEAFF.

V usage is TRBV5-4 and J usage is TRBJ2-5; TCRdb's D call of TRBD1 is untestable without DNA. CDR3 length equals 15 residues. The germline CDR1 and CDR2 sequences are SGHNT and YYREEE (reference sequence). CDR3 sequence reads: CASSLSGGLGETQYF.

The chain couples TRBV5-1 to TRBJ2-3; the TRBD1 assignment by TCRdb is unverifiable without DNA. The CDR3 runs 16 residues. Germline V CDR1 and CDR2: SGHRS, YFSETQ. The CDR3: CASSLGTGGGTDTQYF. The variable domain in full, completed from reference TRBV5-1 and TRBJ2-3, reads KAGVTQTPRYLIKTRGQQVTLSCSPISGHRSVSWYQQTPGQGLQFLFEYFSETQRNKGNFPGRFSGRQFSNSRSEMNVSTLELGDSALYLCASSLGTGGGTDTQYFGPGTRLTVL.